One sample yielded the 9 T cell receptor beta chains listed below, sequenced in a study of T cells in Graves' hyperthyroidism and ophthalmopathy. Authors of the study amplified TCR beta CDR3 regions from RNA transcripts. First-round RT-PCR with HTBI primers amplified the TCR CDR3 region. TCRdb processed the multiplex PCR reads anew with MiXCR; each CDR3 protein has one entry. This sample has approximately 640,000 distinct CDR3 sequences, with 15% to 20% found just once. The sample consisted of blood. The source of these receptors is a man aged 45-65 years with Graves' hyperthyroidism.

This clonotype was detected many times. The chain couples TRBV29-1 to TRBJ2-1, with no clear D. Trimming stripped 5 bases from V and 9 bases from J, with 11 bases between. The CDR3 consists of 11 residues. The germline V gene has CDR1 SQVTM and CDR2 ANQGSEA. The DNA for the CDR3 is TGCAGCGTTTTAAAGGAATCTGAGCAGTTCTTC. Translating it yields CSVLKESEQFF.

The chain links TRBV18 to TRBJ2-1; weak D call: TRBD2 (5 bases). Looked up from germline, CDR1 is KGHSH and CDR2 is LQKENI. The CDR3 length is 15 residues. V gave up 6 bases and J gave up 6 bases, with 18 bases separating them. As DNA, the CDR3 is TGTGCCAGCTCCCCCAATAGCGTGTTCCCCAATGAGCAGTTCTTC. Protein product: CASSPNSVFPNEQFF.

This clonotype was seen at least ten times. CDR3 loop: CASSDGTGATDTQYF. As DNA, the CDR3 is TGTGCCAGCAGCGATGGGACAGGGGCGACAGATACGCAGTATTTT. The gene calls are TRBV7-9 and TRBJ2-3; TRBD1 matches 10 bases. Germline CDR1 SEHNR, CDR2 FQNEAQ (reference sequence). J gave up 3 bases and V 5 bases, and 5 bases lay outside the gene matches. The CDR3 spans 15 residues.

This clonotype was seen a handful of times. The V call is TRBV30, the J call TRBJ2-1; D ambiguous. Germline-derived CDR1 and CDR2 are GTSNPN and SVGIG (reference sequence). The CDR3 is 12 amino acids. V was trimmed by 3 bases and J by 12 bases, leaving 15 bases between them. CDR3 loop: CAWSRISGSQFF. In DNA form, the CDR3 reads TGTGCCTGGAGCCGGATTTCGGGTTCGCAGTTCTTC.

In its sample, this clonotype was seen many times. The chain has TRBV28 and TRBJ1-1, with D perhaps matching TRBD1 (5 bases). This CDR3 spans 12 amino acids. In germline, CDR1 is MDHEN, CDR2 SYDVKM. The V end lost 7 bases, the J end lost 5 bases, and 11 bases lay between the germline ends. DNA of the CDR3: TGTGCCAGCAATCAGGGAGGGACTGAAGCTTTCTTT. Translated, it gives CASNQGGTEAFF.

This clonotype was observed at least ten times. The rearrangement joins TRBV15 to TRBJ1-1; a possible D gene is TRBD1 (5 bases). Germline-derived CDR1 and CDR2 are LNHNV and YYDKDF (reference sequence). The CDR3 spans 14 residues. Trimming shortened V by 3 bases and J by 2 bases, and 10 bases separated the two germline ends. CDR3 coding DNA: TGTGCCACCAGCAGGAGGCAGGGTAACACTGAAGCTTTCTTT. This translates into CATSRRQGNTEAFF.

The table lists this clonotype with many counts. J is TRBJ2-5 and V is TRBV2; no firm D call. Germline loops: CDR1 SNHLY, CDR2 FYNNEI. The CDR3 totals 11 residues. Trimming pared 6 bases from V and 1 base from J, leaving 3 bases between. The CDR3 loop reads CASRTQETQYF. The CDR3 DNA follows: TGTGCCAGCAGGACCCAAGAGACCCAGTACTTC.

This clonotype was counted ten times or more. V and J are TRBV12-3 or TRBV12-4 and TRBJ1-5; TRBD1 might be the D (5 bases). The CDR3 contains 15 residues. Trimming pared 6 bases from V and 4 bases from J, leaving 16 bases between. The CDR3 loop is CASSLRDSPNQPQHF. In DNA, the CDR3 is TGTGCCAGCAGCCTACGGGACTCTCCTAATCAGCCCCAGCATTTT.

In its sample, this clonotype was seen many times. The chain combines TRBV5-1 with TRBJ2-7, with D possibly matching TRBD2 (7 bases). The CDR3 is made up of 16 amino acids. In germline, CDR1 is SGHRS, CDR2 YFSETQ. V lost 0 bases and J lost 5, with 18 bases in between. The CDR3 protein is CASSLGSGGSSHEQYF. The CDR3 DNA sequence: TGCGCCAGCAGCTTGGGGTCGGGGGGCAGTAGCCACGAGCAGTACTTC.